The TCR beta chain described here comes from a study of blood T cell repertoires in COVID-19. Whole-study context: Samples representing acute and convalescent COVID-19 were sourced from the United States, Italy and Spain. The cDNA or gDNA used as material had been derived from T cells, B-cell-depleted T cells, or PBMCs.

CDR3 size: 14 residues. Per the germline V gene, CDR1 is MNHEY and CDR2 is SVGEGT. V lost 5 bases, J lost 4 bases, and 3 bases stayed unmatched. Methods used by the authors: Reference gene primer amplification gave estimated nucleated cell counts. The protocol was immunoSEQ multiplex PCR, while the TCRdb copy is restricted to in-frame clones and leaves out a portion. D and trimming were read from the DNA, whereas the V and J calls and clone size are those reported in that table. This sample has some 180,000 clones, with roughly 80% found just once. This rearrangement joins TRBV6-2 or TRBV6-3 to TRBJ1-1; the match to TRBD1 covers 11 bases. The sequenced material came from peripheral blood. This clonotype was obtained from a human donor in a cohort sampled during active COVID-19. The CDR3 loop is CASSQGTGGTEAFF. CDR3 coding DNA: TGTGCCAGCAGTCAGGGGACAGGGGGCACTGAAGCTTTCTTT.